This is a list of T cell receptor beta chains from one sample in a study of long-term antiretroviral therapy in people with HIV. The protocol was immunoSEQ multiplex PCR, while the TCRdb copy is restricted to in-frame clones and leaves out a portion. The sample holds some 29,000 clones, over 75% seen once. The sequences come from unsorted PBMCs, collected 1.5 years before starting antiretroviral therapy. The receptors shown here come from a man aged 18 to 29 with HIV. Both conserved end residues are part of each CDR3. The order of the fields is V gene, J gene, D gene, clone size, CDR3 protein, CDR3 DNA. The D gene is left open where the match is weak. Expanded clones are given a class, and other clones once, few, many or no size at all.

v_call: TRBV27
j_call: TRBJ1-2
d_call: NA
clone_size: NA
cdr3_aa: CASSRSEANYGYTF
cdr3_nt: TGTGCCAGCAGTCGGTCTGAAGCTAACTATGGCTACACCTTC

v_call: TRBV5-1
j_call: TRBJ1-2
d_call: NA
clone_size: NA
cdr3_aa: CASSPLNGGNGYTF
cdr3_nt: TGCGCCAGCAGCCCCCTAAACGGGGGCAATGGCTACACCTTC

v_call: TRBV18
j_call: TRBJ1-4
d_call: TRBD1
clone_size: NA
cdr3_aa: CATMDREDNEKLFF
cdr3_nt: TGTGCCACGATGGACAGGGAAGACAATGAAAAACTGTTTTTT

v_call: TRBV19
j_call: TRBJ1-2
d_call: NA
clone_size: few
cdr3_aa: CASSIEAGVYGYTF
cdr3_nt: TGTGCCAGTAGTATAGAGGCTGGGGTCTATGGCTACACCTTC

v_call: TRBV9
j_call: TRBJ2-1
d_call: NA
clone_size: NA
cdr3_aa: CASSAMGDEQFF
cdr3_nt: TGTGCCAGCAGCGCTATGGGGGATGAGCAGTTCTTC

v_call: TRBV12-5
j_call: TRBJ2-7
d_call: TRBD2
clone_size: once
cdr3_aa: CASALSGASYEQYF
cdr3_nt: TGTGCTAGTGCCCTTAGCGGGGCCTCCTACGAGCAGTACTTC

v_call: TRBV6-4
j_call: TRBJ2-2
d_call: NA
clone_size: NA
cdr3_aa: CASSALGEANTGELFF
cdr3_nt: TGTGCCAGCAGTGCCCTTGGGGAGGCGAACACCGGGGAGCTGTTTTTT

v_call: TRBV18
j_call: TRBJ2-7
d_call: NA
clone_size: once
cdr3_aa: CASSESTASYEQYF
cdr3_nt: TGTGCCAGCTCGGAATCCACGGCCTCCTACGAGCAGTACTTC

v_call: TRBV5-1
j_call: TRBJ2-5
d_call: NA
clone_size: NA
cdr3_aa: CASSLAQNGETQYF
cdr3_nt: TGCGCCAGCAGCTTGGCGCAGAACGGAGAGACCCAGTACTTC

v_call: TRBV7-9
j_call: TRBJ2-5
d_call: TRBD1
clone_size: NA
cdr3_aa: CASSRDRGWETQYF
cdr3_nt: TGTGCCAGCAGCCGGGACAGGGGATGGGAGACCCAGTACTTC

v_call: TRBV30
j_call: TRBJ1-1
d_call: NA
clone_size: NA
cdr3_aa: CAWSVSRGNTEAFF
cdr3_nt: TGTGCCTGGAGTGTCTCCCGGGGGAACACTGAAGCTTTCTTT

v_call: TRBV6-1
j_call: TRBJ1-1
d_call: NA
clone_size: NA
cdr3_aa: CASSAIRGGPLTEAFF
cdr3_nt: TGTGCCAGCAGTGCGATTAGAGGGGGGCCTCTGACTGAAGCTTTCTTT

v_call: TRBV4-1
j_call: TRBJ2-3
d_call: NA
clone_size: NA
cdr3_aa: CASSQDPWGGYGTDTQYF
cdr3_nt: TGCGCCAGCAGCCAAGATCCCTGGGGTGGGTACGGCACAGATACGCAGTATTTT

v_call: TRBV27
j_call: TRBJ1-1
d_call: NA
clone_size: NA
cdr3_aa: CASIQWAGNTEAFF
cdr3_nt: TGTGCCAGCATCCAATGGGCAGGGAACACTGAAGCTTTCTTT

v_call: TRBV14
j_call: TRBJ2-1
d_call: NA
clone_size: NA
cdr3_aa: CASSQAGSYNEQFF
cdr3_nt: TGTGCCAGCAGCCAAGCAGGCTCCTACAATGAGCAGTTCTTC

v_call: TRBV4-1
j_call: TRBJ2-1
d_call: NA
clone_size: NA
cdr3_aa: CASSVRVYNEQFF
cdr3_nt: TGCGCCAGCAGCGTCCGGGTCTACAATGAGCAGTTCTTC

v_call: TRBV19
j_call: TRBJ2-7
d_call: NA
clone_size: NA
cdr3_aa: CASSIVGASGEQYF
cdr3_nt: TGTGCCAGTAGTATTGTTGGGGCGTCGGGGGAGCAGTACTTC

v_call: TRBV9
j_call: TRBJ2-1
d_call: NA
clone_size: NA
cdr3_aa: CASSAWNEQFF
cdr3_nt: TGTGCCAGCAGCGCATGGAATGAGCAGTTCTTC